The rows below give T cell receptor beta chains drawn from one sample of a study of blood T cells in healthy people across ages. TCRdb reprocessed the 5' RACE reads via MiXCR and lists one record per CDR3 protein. The sample holds about 1.1 million distinct CDR3 sequences, 35% to 40% seen once. Sequencing used blood. The receptors derive from a young man in good health. The CDR3 runs from the conserved cysteine through the conserved F or W. The order of the fields is V gene, J gene, D gene, clone size, CDR3 DNA, CDR3 protein. The D gene is left open where the match is weak. The size of a clone is reported for some rows only, either as once, few or many, or as a class for expanded clones.

TRBV28	TRBJ1-2	-	-	TGTGCCACCTCGTCGGCGCTCAACTATGGCTACACCTTC	CATSSALNYGYTF
TRBV21-1	TRBJ2-7	-	-	TGTGCCAGCGGGGAGACGGGGGTCTACGAGCAGTACTTC	CASGETGVYEQYF
TRBV4-3	TRBJ1-2	-	many	TGCGCCAGCAGCCAAGATCTATCGGGGACCGACTATGGCTACACCTTC	CASSQDLSGTDYGYTF
TRBV11-2	TRBJ2-2	-	few	TGTGCCAGCAGGGTAGTTGGGGGTTGGCCCGGGGAGCTGTTTTTT	CASRVVGGWPGELFF
TRBV3-1	TRBJ1-2	TRBD1	once	TGTGCCAGCAGCCAAGGGGACAGGCCCAGTCTTAACTATGACTACACCTTC	CASSQGDRPSLNYDYTF
TRBV6-1	TRBJ2-4	TRBD2	-	TGTGCCAGCCGAGGGGCTAGCGGGCACAAAAACATTCAGTACTTC	CASRGASGHKNIQYF
TRBV10-3	TRBJ2-3	TRBD2	few	TGTGCCATCAGTGGGACTAGCGGACCCACAGATACGCAGTATTTT	CAISGTSGPTDTQYF
TRBV6-5	TRBJ1-2	-	-	TGTGCCAGCAGTTACGCAGGGCAGGGGTATGGCTACACCTTC	CASSYAGQGYGYTF
TRBV10-3	TRBJ2-3	TRBD2	few	TGTGCCATCAGTTCCAGGACTAGCGGGGCGACAGATACGCAGTATTTT	CAISSRTSGATDTQYF
TRBV5-1	TRBJ2-4	-	few	TGCGCCAGCAGGATAGCAGAGGGAAAATACACCAAAAACATTCAGTACTTC	CASRIAEGKYTKNIQYF
TRBV14	TRBJ2-1	TRBD2	-	TGTGCCAGCAGCCAAGATGGGCGAGCGGGGAACAGCTCCTACAATGAGCAGTTCTTC	CASSQDGRAGNSSYNEQFF
TRBV27	TRBJ1-5	-	-	TGTGCCAGCAGTTCCCAGGCCCTACAGGGTCAGCCCCAGCATTTT	CASSSQALQGQPQHF
TRBV29-1	TRBJ2-1	TRBD2	-	TGCAGCGTTGTGGGACTAGGGAATGAGCAGTTCTTC	CSVVGLGNEQFF
TRBV24-1	TRBJ2-7	-	-	TGTGCCACCAGTGATCTGGGAAGGGAGCAGTACTTC	CATSDLGREQYF
TRBV20-1	TRBJ2-2	-	once	TGCAGTGCTGGGGGACCGCACACCGGGGAGCTGTTTTTT	CSAGGPHTGELFF
TRBV7-3	TRBJ2-6	-	few	TGTGCCAGCAGCTCCAGTTCGTTAAAGTCAGGGAGTTGGGGGGCCAACGTCCTGACTTTC	CASSSSSLKSGSWGANVLTF
TRBV9	TRBJ2-2	-	-	TGTGCCAGCAGCGTAACAGGAAGATCGAACACCGGGGAGCTGTTTTTT	CASSVTGRSNTGELFF
TRBV7-9	TRBJ1-2	-	-	TGTGCCAGCGGAGAAACAGGCAACTATGGCTACACCTTC	CASGETGNYGYTF
TRBV24-1	TRBJ2-3	-	-	TGTGCCACCAGTCACGGGGCCAGCACAGATACGCAGTATTTT	CATSHGASTDTQYF
TRBV20-1	TRBJ2-2	-	-	TGCAGTGCTAATAATCAGGACCCTCAGAGGATCGGGGAGCTGTTTTTT	CSANNQDPQRIGELFF
TRBV6-2/TRBV6-3	TRBJ2-7	-	many	TGTGCCAGCAGTTATGGGCTGACCTACGAGCAGTACTTC	CASSYGLTYEQYF
TRBV3-1	TRBJ1-5	-	many	TGTGCCAGCAGCCGAGAGAATCAGCCCCAGCATTTT	CASSRENQPQHF
TRBV25-1	TRBJ2-1	-	once	TGTGCCAGCAGAAGGGTCCTGGCCTACAATGAGCAGTTCTTC	CASRRVLAYNEQFF
TRBV12-3/TRBV12-4	TRBJ1-1	-	-	TGTGCCAGCGTATTCGGGGCCTGCGGGACTTTCTTT	CASVFGACGTFF
TRBV12-5	TRBJ1-1	TRBD1	few	TGTGCTAGTGGTCCTACAGGGGCTAACACTGAAGCTTTCTTT	CASGPTGANTEAFF
TRBV5-1	TRBJ2-1	TRBD1	few	TGCGCCAGCAGCCTGACGTCCGGGACAGACAATGAGCAGTTCTTC	CASSLTSGTDNEQFF
TRBV12-3/TRBV12-4	TRBJ2-2	TRBD2	few	TGTGCCAGCACTGGACTAGCGAGGGCCGGGGAGCTGTTTTTT	CASTGLARAGELFF
TRBV27	TRBJ2-3	-	-	TGTGCCAGCAGTTTCAACACCGCACTGGGTACATCACCGACAGATACGCAGTATTTT	CASSFNTALGTSPTDTQYF
TRBV2	TRBJ2-1	TRBD1	-	TGTGCCAGCCAAAAGACAGGGGGCTACGATGAGCAGTTCTTC	CASQKTGGYDEQFF
TRBV2	TRBJ1-5	TRBD1	few	TGTGCCAGCAGGGACAGGGCCCTTTTTAATAGCAATCAGCCCCAGCATTTT	CASRDRALFNSNQPQHF
TRBV29-1	TRBJ1-2	-	-	TGCAGCGTTGAAGATCGAGGGACGGTGGGCTATGGCTACACCTTC	CSVEDRGTVGYGYTF
TRBV9	TRBJ1-2	-	few	TGTGCCAGCAGCGTAGGGGAGGACTCCGGCTACACCTTC	CASSVGEDSGYTF
TRBV7-3	TRBJ2-3	-	-	TGTGCCAGCAGCTTAACGAAGTACGCTAGCACAGATACGCAGTATTTT	CASSLTKYASTDTQYF
TRBV12-5	TRBJ1-2	-	-	TGTGCTAGTGGTTTGAAGGACACCGGTTTCCGTTATGGCTACACCTTC	CASGLKDTGFRYGYTF
TRBV18	TRBJ2-7	TRBD2	-	TGTGCCAGCTCACCCGGACTAGCGGGGGTTACCTACGAGCAGTACTTC	CASSPGLAGVTYEQYF
TRBV15	TRBJ2-1	-	few	TGTGCCACCAGCAGGACACGAGGGAATGAGCAGTTCTTC	CATSRTRGNEQFF
TRBV4-2	TRBJ1-5	-	-	TGTGCCAGCAGCCAAGATGGTCAAGGGTCGGGTCAGCCCCAGCATTTT	CASSQDGQGSGQPQHF
TRBV12-3/TRBV12-4	TRBJ1-2	-	once	TGTGCCAGCAGTCCGATTGCCTCTAACTATGGCTACACCTTC	CASSPIASNYGYTF
TRBV10-3	TRBJ2-3	-	-	TGTGCCATCCATACAGAGCTTAGCACAGATACGCAGTATTTT	CAIHTELSTDTQYF
TRBV18	TRBJ2-3	TRBD2	few	TGTGCCAGCTCCCGGAGCGGGGGGGAAGATACGCAGTATTTT	CASSRSGGEDTQYF
TRBV7-2	TRBJ1-3	-	few	TGTGCCAGCAGTAGTCCCGGGAACACCATATATTTT	CASSSPGNTIYF
TRBV6-5	TRBJ1-6	TRBD1	-	TGTGCCAGCAGTTACTCGTTCTCAGGGGGCTTTAGTCAGAATTCACCCCTCCACTTT	CASSYSFSGGFSQNSPLHF
TRBV2	TRBJ1-2	-	-	TGTGCCAGCAGTGAATGGGGGGATGGCTACACCTTC	CASSEWGDGYTF
TRBV5-1	TRBJ2-3	-	-	TGCGCCAGCAGCCAATCTACAGGGACCGGCACAGATACGCAGTATTTT	CASSQSTGTGTDTQYF
TRBV30	TRBJ1-4	-	few	TGTGCCGGGAGTGCTTTTGGAGAAAAACTGTTTTTT	CAGSAFGEKLFF
TRBV4-3	TRBJ2-1	-	-	TGCGCCAGCAGCTTAAGGACCGGGACCTCCAATGAGCAGTTCTTC	CASSLRTGTSNEQFF
TRBV29-1	TRBJ1-1	TRBD1	few	TGCAGCGTTGAAGTTAAGAACGCCAGGGGGAATCTTATGAACACTGAAGCTTTCTTT	CSVEVKNARGNLMNTEAFF
TRBV7-2	TRBJ2-1	TRBD2	-	TGTGCCAGCAGCTTAGCTAGCGGGGGGGTTTGGAATGAGCAGTTCTTC	CASSLASGGVWNEQFF
TRBV2	TRBJ2-3	TRBD2	few	TGTGCCAGCAGGACGACTAGCGGGGGTCTCGGAGATACGCAGTATTTT	CASRTTSGGLGDTQYF
TRBV4-3	TRBJ2-5	-	many	TGCGCCAGCAGCCAAGATCTAGGGGGGGGTGAGACCCAGTACTTC	CASSQDLGGGETQYF
TRBV28	TRBJ2-7	-	-	TGTGCCAGCAGTTTTGACACAGATAGCTCCTACAATGAGCAGTACTTC	CASSFDTDSSYNEQYF
TRBV5-6	TRBJ2-7	-	few	TGTGCCAGCAGCTCCCCGGTGGGCTACGAGCAGTACTTC	CASSSPVGYEQYF